This T cell receptor (beta chain) was sequenced in a study of tumor-infiltrating lymphocytes in primary liver carcinoma. Study details: Resection treated the patients' primary liver carcinoma. Samples returned roughly 3.65 to 7.5 million productive TCRbeta reads, a yield that was similar across tissue types.

The CDR3 loop spans 15 amino acids. Losses at the gene ends were 4 bases for V and 4 bases for J; bases not matched to a gene: 8. Germline V gene sequence: CDR1 SGHRS, CDR2 YFSETQ. Extraction also yielded germline DNA, while blood RNA was obtained from unsorted whole blood. Points on this clonotype: Its antigen is still unknown.

A primer in the constant region served to generate TCR beta cDNA from roughly 520 ng of total RNA. Slightly modified ARM-PCR served as the procedure for the TCR beta libraries. These libraries came from three rounds of nested multiplex PCR. Forward primers for TRBV1-TRBV30 and a C-beta reverse primer served the first two PCR rounds, at 10 cycles each. MiXCR was run by TCRdb on the multiplex PCR reads, yielding one entry per CDR3 protein. The sample holds nearly 200,000 distinct CDR3 sequences, less than 70% seen once. Study-wide results and caveats: Tumor-adjacent and tumor-blood pairs shared a smaller degree of overlap than tumor region pairs. The top-250-clone fraction was significantly higher in tumors than in blood (p = 0.039).

The sequence derives from a woman aged 55-69 years with primary liver carcinoma and hepatitis B virus infection. This rearrangement joins TRBV5-1 to TRBJ2-5, with TRBD2 matching over 9 bases. The sequenced material came from peripheral blood. The DNA of the CDR3 is TGCGCCAGCAGCCCATTTAGCGGGAGTAGAGAGACCCAGTACTTC. Its translation: CASSPFSGSRETQYF.